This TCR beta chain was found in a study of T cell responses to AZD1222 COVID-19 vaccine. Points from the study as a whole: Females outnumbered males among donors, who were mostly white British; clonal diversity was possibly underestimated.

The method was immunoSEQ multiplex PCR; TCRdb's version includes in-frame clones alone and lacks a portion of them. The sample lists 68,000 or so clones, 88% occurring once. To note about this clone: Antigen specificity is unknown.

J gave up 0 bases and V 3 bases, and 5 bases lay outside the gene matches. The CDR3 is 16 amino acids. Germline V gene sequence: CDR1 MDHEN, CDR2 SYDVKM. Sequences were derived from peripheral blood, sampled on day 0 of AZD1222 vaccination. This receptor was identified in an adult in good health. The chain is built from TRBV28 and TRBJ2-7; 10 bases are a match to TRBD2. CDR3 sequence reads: CASSFGASGSSYEQYF. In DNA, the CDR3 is TGTGCCAGCAGTTTTGGGGCTAGCGGGAGCTCCTACGAGCAGTACTTC.